This T cell receptor beta chain was retrieved from a study of T cells after yellow fever vaccination. Each CDR3 protein is one row after TCRdb ran MiXCR on the 5' RACE reads. The sample includes fewer than 450,000 distinct CDR3 sequences, around 8.1% of them seen just once. This clonotype has a handful of counts. The antigen is unknown. Study findings and constraints: Although most clonotypes did not, a small share appeared in both CD4 and CD8 compartments.

The V gene lost 1 base and the J gene lost 3 bases, with 7 bases spanning the gap. Germline assignment: CDR1 LGHDT and CDR2 YNNKEL (reference sequence). There are 13 residues in the CDR3. The input for sequencing was PBMCs, taken roughly 46 days after the first yellow fever vaccination. V and J are TRBV3-1 and TRBJ2-7; D gene uncertain. This TCR derives from a man between 18 and 35 years old who received the YFV17D yellow fever vaccine. In nucleotides, the CDR3 is TGTGCCAGCAGCCAAGGAACATACTACGAGCAGTACTTC. Protein sequence: CASSQGTYYEQYF.